This TCR beta chain derives from a study of blood T cells in healthy people across ages. Study results and limitations: Using unsorted PBMCs precluded a conclusive naive versus antigen-experienced comparison.

Germline loops: CDR1 SEHNR, CDR2 FQNEAQ (reference sequence). The CDR3 contains 12 residues. Trimming shortened V by 11 bases and J by 3 bases, and 13 bases separated the two germline ends. As for this clonotype: Its antigen is still unknown.

Sample-barcoded 5' priming and a J-beta primer mix drove a second PCR of 7 to 11 cycles. A single record per CDR3 protein comes from TCRdb applying MiXCR to the 5' RACE reads. The sample carries hundreds of thousands of distinct CDR3 sequences, 20% to 30% recorded once. These data were likewise used in another study, on T cells of mothers and their children. From that report: Per 15 ul, 1.5 ug of RNA was used, with all extracted RNA going into cDNA synthesis. Every mother produced more than 10 million TCR beta CDR3 reads, whereas every child provided several million.

This TCR came from a boy aged 5-17 years in good health. The chain combines TRBV7-9 with TRBJ1-1, with unresolved D. Source material: blood. CDR3 DNA sequence: TGTGCCTCCTCGTCGGGGTACACTGAAGCTTTCTTT. Translating it yields CASSSGYTEAFF.